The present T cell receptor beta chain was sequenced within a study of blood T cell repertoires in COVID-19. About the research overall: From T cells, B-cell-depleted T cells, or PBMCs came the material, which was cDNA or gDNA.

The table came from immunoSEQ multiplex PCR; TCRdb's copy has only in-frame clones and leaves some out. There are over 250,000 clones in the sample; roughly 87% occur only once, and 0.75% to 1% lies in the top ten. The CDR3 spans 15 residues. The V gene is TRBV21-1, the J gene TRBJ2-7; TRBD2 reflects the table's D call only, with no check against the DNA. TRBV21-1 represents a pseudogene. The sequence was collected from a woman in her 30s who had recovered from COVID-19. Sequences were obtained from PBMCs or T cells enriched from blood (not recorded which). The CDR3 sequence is CASKRNGDSPYEQYF. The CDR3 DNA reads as TGTGCCAGCAAAAGGAATGGGGACTCCCCCTACGAGCAGTACTTC.